The rows below give T cell receptor beta chains drawn from one sample of a study of blood T cell repertoires in COVID-19. Sequenced by immunoSEQ multiplex PCR; TCRdb stores in-frame clones only, minus some. There are some 250,000 clones in the sample; roughly nine tenths occur only once, and approximately 1.2% lies in the top ten. The sample consisted of PBMCs or T cells enriched from blood (not recorded which). The receptor source for this set is a human donor in a cohort exposed to, infected with or recovered from COVID-19 (not recorded which). The donor label of this sample is uncertain. Both conserved end residues are part of each CDR3. The D gene is left open where the match is weak. Expanded clones are given a class, and other clones once, few, many or no size at all.

>TRBV3-1/TRBV3-2|TRBD2|TRBJ2-2|NA
TGTGCCAGCAGCCTAATGCCCTCTAGCGGGGTAGGGACCGGGGAGCTGTTTTTT
CASSLMPSSGVGTGELFF
>TRBV29-1|TRBD2|TRBJ2-3|once
TGCAGCGTTCCAGGACTAGCGGGGGAGGGAGATACGCAGTATTTT
CSVPGLAGEGDTQYF
>TRBV30|NA|TRBJ2-3|NA
TGTGCCTTCTTTTGGGGGGGACATGCCTCGGATACGCAGTATTTT
CAFFWGGHASDTQYF
>TRBV9|TRBD1|TRBJ1-6|NA
TGTGCCAGCAGCGCAACGCCGGGACAGGGCCCGCGGTCACCCCTCCACTTT
CASSATPGQGPRSPLHF
>TRBV7-9|TRBD1|TRBJ1-2|NA
TGTGCCAGCAGCCAGGGGCAGGGGGCGCTTCTCTATGGCTACACCTTC
CASSQGQGALLYGYTF
>TRBV6-5|NA|TRBJ1-2|NA
TGTGCCGGACAGACAGCTGGTGGCTACACCTTC
CAGQTAGGYTF
>TRBV15|NA|TRBJ1-4|NA
TGTGCCACCAGCAGACTAGGGGCAACTAATGAAAAACTGTTTTTT
CATSRLGATNEKLFF
>TRBV29-1|NA|TRBJ1-5|NA
TGCAGCGTTGTGATGGGGGCAGGGGACCGCAATCAGCCCCAGCATTTT
CSVVMGAGDRNQPQHF
>TRBV3-1/TRBV3-2|TRBD1|TRBJ1-1|NA
TGTGCCAGCAGCCGGGACAGGGGGACTGAAGCTTTCTTT
CASSRDRGTEAFF
>TRBV5-1|TRBD2|TRBJ2-1|NA
TGCGCCAGCAGCCGGGGAGGACTAGTTGATGAGCAGTTCTTC
CASSRGGLVDEQFF
>TRBV7-3|TRBD1|TRBJ1-1|NA
TGTGCCAGCAGCATAGCGACAGGGGCGCAAACTGAAGCTTTCTTT
CASSIATGAQTEAFF
>TRBV18|TRBD1|TRBJ2-2|once
TGTGCCAGCTCGATAAGGACAGGGGTTTACACCGGGGAGCTGTTTTTT
CASSIRTGVYTGELFF
>TRBV12-3/TRBV12-4|NA|TRBJ2-3|NA
TGTGCCAGCAGTTCCCCGGATACGCAGTATTTT
CASSSPDTQYF
>TRBV5-8|NA|TRBJ1-1|NA
TGTGCCAGCAGATACCCAGCCAGGGCCTTAAGTGAAGCTTTCTTT
CASRYPARALSEAFF
>TRBV12-5|NA|TRBJ2-1|NA
TGTGCTAGTGCCTTGAATGAGCAGTTCTTC
CASALNEQFF
>TRBV2|TRBD1|TRBJ2-7|NA
TGTGCCAGCCAAAGGGACAGGGATGATAGCGAGCAGTACTTC
CASQRDRDDSEQYF
>TRBV2|TRBD1|TRBJ1-1|NA
TGTGCCAGCGTTGCACAGGGGACGAACACTGAAGCTTTCTTT
CASVAQGTNTEAFF
>TRBV7-3|TRBD1|TRBJ2-1|NA
TGTGCCAGCAGCTTAGCAGGGGGAACCTACAATGAGCAGTTCTTC
CASSLAGGTYNEQFF
>TRBV2|NA|TRBJ1-6|NA
TGTGCCAGCAAGGGGACTAAGAATTCACCCCTCCACTTT
CASKGTKNSPLHF
>TRBV6-5|TRBD1|TRBJ1-5|NA
TGTGCCAGCAAACCCACAGGGGACGTTTGGCAGCCCCAGCATTTT
CASKPTGDVWQPQHF
>TRBV11-2|TRBD1|TRBJ2-7|NA
TGTGCCAGCAGCTTACTGACAGGGTCGTGGGAGCAGTACTTC
CASSLLTGSWEQYF
>TRBV4-1|NA|TRBJ1-1|many
TGCGCCAGCAGCCAAGTAACCAACTTTAACACTGAAGCTTTCTTT
CASSQVTNFNTEAFF
>TRBV12-3/TRBV12-4|TRBD1|TRBJ2-3|NA
TGTGCCAGCAGTCCCCAGGACAGGGCCAGCTTTTTT
CASSPQDRASFF
>TRBV5-4|TRBD1|TRBJ2-7|NA
TGTGCCAGCCGAGACAGGGACATCTCCTACGAGCAGTACTTC
CASRDRDISYEQYF
>TRBV30|TRBD2|TRBJ2-3|NA
TGTGCCTGGAGTGTTGGAATCCTAGCGGGGGGGCTTGGCACAGATACGCAGTATTTT
CAWSVGILAGGLGTDTQYF
>TRBV28|NA|TRBJ1-1|NA
TGTGCCAGCGGATTAAAAGGGGTTTTGAACACTGAAGCTTTCTTT
CASGLKGVLNTEAFF
>TRBV27|TRBD1|TRBJ1-2|NA
TGTGCCAGCAGTTTTGGAGGGGGCGATGGCTACACCTTC
CASSFGGGDGYTF
>TRBV10-3|NA|TRBJ2-3|once
TGTGCCATCAGTGAACTAGTCACAGATACGCAGTATTTT
CAISELVTDTQYF
>TRBV10-1|NA|TRBJ1-2|NA
TGCGCCAGCAGTGAGCAAGACAGCTATTTCTATGGCTACACCTTC
CASSEQDSYFYGYTF
>TRBV4-1|NA|TRBJ1-2|NA
TGCGCCAGCAGCCTCGTCGCCAGGGATGGCTACACCTTC
CASSLVARDGYTF
>TRBV9|TRBD1|TRBJ2-7|NA
TGTGCCAGCAGCGTAGAGCCAGGGGGCGAGAACGAGCAGTACTTC
CASSVEPGGENEQYF
>TRBV19|NA|TRBJ2-1|NA
TGTGCCAGTAGAACGGGGTACAATGAGCAGTTCTTC
CASRTGYNEQFF
>TRBV3-1/TRBV3-2|TRBD1|TRBJ1-1|NA
TGTGCCAGCAGCCAGGGACAGCGCACTGAAGCTTTCTTT
CASSQGQRTEAFF
>TRBV6-5|TRBD1|TRBJ2-7|NA
TGTGCCAGCAGCCCAACCGGGACAGGGCATTACGAGCAGTACTTC
CASSPTGTGHYEQYF
>TRBV6-5|NA|TRBJ1-3|NA
TGTGCCAGCAGTTACTCGTCGAAGACAAAAAACACCATATATTTT
CASSYSSKTKNTIYF
>TRBV27|TRBD1|TRBJ1-4|once
TGTGCCAGCAGTTTGTCCTACAGGGGGCGCGGGGAAAAACTGTTTTTT
CASSLSYRGRGEKLFF
>TRBV29-1|TRBD1|TRBJ2-3|NA
TGCAGCGTCCCTAGGACAGGGAATGCAGATACGCAGTATTTT
CSVPRTGNADTQYF
>TRBV30|NA|TRBJ1-2|NA
TGTGCCTGGAGCGGAGGTCTGGGCAGCGGCAACTATGGCTACACCTTC
CAWSGGLGSGNYGYTF
>TRBV5-1|NA|TRBJ1-5|NA
TGCGCCAGCAGCGAAACGGGGGGGAGCAATCAGCCCCAGCATTTT
CASSETGGSNQPQHF
>TRBV18|TRBD1|TRBJ2-6|NA
TGTGCCAGCTCATCTAGGACAGGGGGCTCTGGGGCCAACGTCCTGACTTTC
CASSSRTGGSGANVLTF
>TRBV7-9|TRBD2|TRBJ2-1|once
TGTGCCAGCAGCTCCGGGAGCGGGGTCCACTACAATGAGCAGTTCTTC
CASSSGSGVHYNEQFF
>TRBV6-2/TRBV6-3|NA|TRBJ1-1|NA
TGTGCCAGCAGCTCAGGAACCGGGAGTGCTGAAGCTTTCTTT
CASSSGTGSAEAFF
>TRBV6-1|NA|TRBJ2-7|NA
TGTGCCAGCAGTGCAGCCGACCCCGCGGGCTACGAGCAGTACTTC
CASSAADPAGYEQYF
>TRBV5-4|TRBD1|TRBJ2-7|NA
TGTGCCAGCAGACCCGGGACAGGGGACTACTACGAGCAGTACTTC
CASRPGTGDYYEQYF
>TRBV5-1|NA|TRBJ2-7|NA
TGCGCCAGCAGCTTACTGGCAGGGGATCACGAGCAGTACTTC
CASSLLAGDHEQYF
>TRBV18|TRBD1|TRBJ2-6|NA
TGTGCCAGCTCACATCCGGGACAGGGAGGCAACGTCCTGACTTTC
CASSHPGQGGNVLTF
>TRBV10-3|NA|TRBJ2-1|NA
TGTGCCATCAGTGACCACCCCGAGGCGCGGAGAGACAATGAGCAGTTCTTC
CAISDHPEARRDNEQFF
>TRBV4-1|TRBD1|TRBJ1-1|NA
TGCGCCAGCAGCTCACACAGGGGCCCGGGGAGGACTGAAGCTTTCTTT
CASSSHRGPGRTEAFF